Listed below are T cell receptor beta chains from one sample, sequenced in a study of T-cell reconstitution after alpha-beta-depleted transplantation in children. A single record per CDR3 protein comes from TCRdb applying MiXCR to the PCR reads. The sample contains around 490,000 distinct CDR3 sequences, roughly 10% of which appear only once. This material consisted of PBMCs, mostly from graft donor cells, taken 180 days after TCRalphabeta/CD19-depleted stem cell transplant. These receptors came from a female patient aged 2-15 years who had a stem cell transplant for aplastic anemia, so the T cells may come from the graft donor. CDR3s include the opening cysteine and the closing phenylalanine or tryptophan. Each record gives: V gene, J gene, CDR3 protein.

V: TRBV7-9; J: TRBJ1-1; CDR3: CASSRPTGGASATEAFF
V: TRBV20-1; J: TRBJ2-3; CDR3: CSASLWRSRGTDTQYF
V: TRBV29-1; J: TRBJ2-1; CDR3: CSVVALAGVSSYNEQFF
V: TRBV5-1; J: TRBJ2-1; CDR3: CASSLGHRGILNNEQFF
V: TRBV29-1; J: TRBJ1-1; CDR3: CSVEVSTVMNTEAFF
V: TRBV20-1; J: TRBJ2-1; CDR3: CSARDRPNGYNEQFF
V: TRBV20-1; J: TRBJ2-3; CDR3: CSARAPGQGRTDTQYF
V: TRBV7-2; J: TRBJ2-5; CDR3: CASSLTGTGIETQYF
V: TRBV6-1; J: TRBJ2-7; CDR3: CASSEVGGRIFYEQYF
V: TRBV28; J: TRBJ1-1; CDR3: CASSLWGRGEAFF
V: TRBV12-3/TRBV12-4; J: TRBJ2-3; CDR3: CASSFAEEDTQYF
V: TRBV6-1; J: TRBJ2-1; CDR3: CASSDSGSPNEQFF
V: TRBV15; J: TRBJ2-1; CDR3: CATSRDQVGRLEQFF
V: TRBV6-5; J: TRBJ2-7; CDR3: CASSYLGTGSEQYF
V: TRBV5-1; J: TRBJ2-3; CDR3: CASSFVELALTDTQYF
V: TRBV28; J: TRBJ1-1; CDR3: CASSSSPGQGASEAFF
V: TRBV24-1; J: TRBJ2-1; CDR3: CATSDPQLGTGNEQFF
V: TRBV24-1; J: TRBJ2-1; CDR3: CATSDPGTRGRDEQFF
V: TRBV7-9; J: TRBJ2-7; CDR3: CASTGTFPYEQYF
V: TRBV10-3; J: TRBJ1-1; CDR3: CAISESGSMNTEAFF
V: TRBV27; J: TRBJ2-1; CDR3: CASSLRDRVFSYNEQFF
V: TRBV9; J: TRBJ2-3; CDR3: CASSVRGLGVTQYF
V: TRBV18; J: TRBJ2-3; CDR3: CASSPTLPGQTSTDTQYF
V: TRBV2; J: TRBJ2-1; CDR3: CASSEEHHNEQFF
V: TRBV6-2/TRBV6-3; J: TRBJ1-1; CDR3: CASSYPWLTEAFF
V: TRBV27; J: TRBJ2-3; CDR3: CASSFPTSTDTQYF
V: TRBV7-2; J: TRBJ2-1; CDR3: CASSLSGTRPLNEQFF
V: TRBV5-5; J: TRBJ2-1; CDR3: CASSLVQGPYNEQFF
V: TRBV5-6; J: TRBJ2-3; CDR3: CASNLSADTQYF
V: TRBV9; J: TRBJ2-1; CDR3: CASSLRTQRFMVNEQFF
V: TRBV20-1; J: TRBJ1-4; CDR3: CSALRDSNEKLFF
V: TRBV10-3; J: TRBJ1-2; CDR3: CAISELENYGYTF
V: TRBV20-1; J: TRBJ2-2; CDR3: CSARDWGLAGAGELFF
V: TRBV7-9; J: TRBJ2-7; CDR3: CASSGSRQYEQYF
V: TRBV7-2; J: TRBJ2-5; CDR3: CASSPMTGWETQYF
V: TRBV9; J: TRBJ2-5; CDR3: CASSVEGAGSKTQYF
V: TRBV28; J: TRBJ1-5; CDR3: CASISRTGDQPQHF
V: TRBV5-6; J: TRBJ2-4; CDR3: CASSLRGSGKNIQYF
V: TRBV7-9; J: TRBJ1-2; CDR3: CASSSSGEGGYGYTF
V: TRBV18; J: TRBJ1-5; CDR3: CASSPQGGRNQPQHF
V: TRBV4-3; J: TRBJ2-1; CDR3: CASSRTSGRLDEQFF
V: TRBV12-3/TRBV12-4; J: TRBJ2-3; CDR3: CASSLRTSGGSDTQYF
V: TRBV7-9; J: TRBJ1-2; CDR3: CASSPDRPPYGYTF
V: TRBV5-4; J: TRBJ2-1; CDR3: CASSSMKYNEQFF
V: TRBV4-3; J: TRBJ2-6; CDR3: CASSQDILLSSGANVLTF
V: TRBV12-3/TRBV12-4; J: TRBJ1-3; CDR3: CASTPRQYSGNTIYF